This T cell receptor beta chain comes out of a study of T cell repertoires in cytomegalovirus infection. Overall study: A matching HLA type, together with CMV infection, was signaled by public TCR beta signatures. Study results and limitations: In two of eight donors, the top clonotype was HLA-C-restricted CMV-specific. Of the TCR beta families, the public ones yielded a cumulative frequency that identified carriers of CMV plus the relevant HLA.

V was shortened by 6 bases and J by 1 base, with 9 bases between the two germline ends. Germline CDR1 and CDR2: SGHTA and FQGNSA. The CDR3 sequence is 14 residues long. This clonotype showed up many times. Antigen unknown. Using its own MiXCR run on the reads, TCRdb lists one record per CDR3 protein. The sample shows roughly 180,000 distinct CDR3 sequences, about 30% of them seen only once. Sequencing was performed on PBMCs. The receptor comes from a human donor in good health (CMV status not recorded). Some clones in this sample may be carry-over from other donors' samples. The V call is TRBV7-2, the J call TRBJ2-2; D may be TRBD1 (6 bases). Written as DNA, the CDR3 is TGTGCCAGCAGTCCGACAGGGAACACCGGGGAGCTGTTTTTT. It specifies CASSPTGNTGELFF.